This entry lists 12 T cell receptor beta chains sequenced from one sample in a study of beta chain features in type 1 diabetes. cDNA synthesis used the whole RNA isolate, giving expressed TCRB sequences. Only in-frame clones appear in the TCRdb table, and some are missing; sequencing was by immunoSEQ multiplex PCR. The profile shows a few hundred thousand clones, over 25% of them singletons. The specimen sequenced was naive CD4+ T cells from blood. The receptors here all came from a man younger than 35 in good health.

This clone was seen more than once but under ten times. The chain combines TRBV9 with TRBJ2-5, with D uncertain. From germline, CDR1 is SGDLS and CDR2 YYNGEE. Trimming removed 3 bases from V and 4 bases from J, with 13 bases in between. This CDR3 comprises 14 residues. DNA of the CDR3: TGTGCCAGCAGCGCCAAAGCCCCCTCAGAGACCCAGTACTTC. Protein: CASSAKAPSETQYF.

The CDR3: CASSLKGNQPQHF. CDR3 DNA: TGTGCCAGCAGCTTGAAGGGCAATCAGCCCCAGCATTTT. V usage is TRBV7-2 and J usage is TRBJ1-5; D remains ambiguous. This CDR3 contains 13 residues. Trimming cost V 3 bases and J 2 bases, with 5 bases left between them. Germline V gene lookup returns CDR1 SGHTA and CDR2 FQGNSA.

This chain connects TRBV30 to TRBJ2-2; D not certain. The germline V and J ends were trimmed by 2 bases and 5 bases, with 12 bases remaining between them. Looked up from germline, CDR1 is GTSNPN and CDR2 is SVGIG (reference sequence). This CDR3 comprises 14 residues. Written as DNA, the CDR3 is TGTGCCTGGAGTTTTGGGATGGAGACCGGGGAGCTGTTTTTT. This codes for CAWSFGMETGELFF. Drawing the rest from reference TRBV30 and TRBJ2-2, the complete variable domain is SQTIHQWPATLVQPVGSPLSLECTVEGTSNPNLYWYRQAAGRGLQLLFYSVGIGQISSEVPQNLSASRPQDRQFILSSKKLLLSDSGFYLCAWSFGMETGELFFGEGSRLTVL.

The table lists this clone with a few counts. The chain couples TRBV5-1 to TRBJ2-4; D unresolved. Germline assignment: CDR1 SGHRS and CDR2 YFSETQ. The V and J ends lost 0 bases and 1 base respectively, with 8 bases between them. The CDR3 loop spans 15 amino acids. In DNA form, the CDR3 reads TGCGCCAGCAGCTTGGGGAGTAACGCCAAAAACATTCAGTACTTC. It codes for CASSLGSNAKNIQYF.

This clone has only a few counts. This chain connects TRBV30 to TRBJ2-6; D remains unclear. Germline CDR1 reads GTSNPN; CDR2 reads SVGIG (reference sequence). The V end was cut by 2 bases, the J end by 4 bases, with 12 bases between. This CDR3 is built from 15 residues. The CDR3 sequence: CAWSYALKGANVLTF. The CDR3 nucleotides are TGTGCCTGGAGTTACGCCCTCAAAGGGGCCAACGTCCTGACTTTC.

This clone is a singleton in its sample. The chain employs TRBV29-1 and TRBJ2-3, with D unclear. Trimming cost V 4 bases and J 7 bases, with 15 bases left between them. The CDR3 totals 13 residues. From germline, CDR1 is SQVTM and CDR2 ANQGSEA. The CDR3 is CSVGVSWVNTQYF. The CDR3 DNA reads as TGCAGCGTTGGAGTGTCTTGGGTTAATACGCAGTATTTT.

This clone was counted a few times. The CDR3 nucleotides read TGTGCCAGCAGTGGGGACAGCAGTGAGCAGTTCTTC. This translates into CASSGDSSEQFF. The V call is TRBV2, the J call TRBJ2-1; 7 bases are shared with TRBD1. CDR3 size: 12 residues. After removal of 4 bases from V and 9 bases from J, the junction contained 3 bases not matched to a gene. The germline V gene encodes CDR1 SNHLY and CDR2 FYNNEI.

The chain joins TRBV19 to TRBJ2-1; no clear D. The CDR3 spans 12 residues. Looked up from germline, CDR1 is LNHDA and CDR2 is SQIVND (reference sequence). V lost 5 bases to trimming and J lost 5 bases, with 7 bases between them. The DNA of the CDR3 is TGTGCCAGTAGTCGCTGGGACAATGAGCAGTTCTTC. This codes for CASSRWDNEQFF.

This clone was detected only a few times. V usage is TRBV27 and J usage is TRBJ2-3; D not certain. Germline values: CDR1 MNHEY, CDR2 SMNVEV (reference sequence). This CDR3 spans 13 amino acids. V lost 7 bases to trimming and J lost 1 base, with 9 bases between them. The CDR3 region is CASTLAGTDTQYF. CDR3 DNA sequence: TGTGCCAGCACCCTGGCGGGCACAGATACGCAGTATTTT.

This clone appeared a few times. This sequence joins TRBV7-9 and TRBJ2-7; 11 nucleotides match TRBD2. Germline CDR1 reads SEHNR; CDR2 reads FQNEAQ (reference sequence). The CDR3 covers 15 residues. Germline trimming cut 4 bases from V and 7 bases from J; bases unmatched to any gene: 9. CDR3: CASSSTLAGGGEQYF. The CDR3 coding sequence is TGTGCCAGCAGCTCGACCCTAGCGGGAGGAGGAGAGCAGTACTTC.

This clone was counted a few times. The chain has TRBV9 and TRBJ2-1, with 14 nucleotides matching TRBD2. Per germline, CDR1 SGDLS and CDR2 YYNGEE. With V trimmed by 3 bases and J by 8 bases, 4 bases remained unmatched. This CDR3 contains 15 residues. The CDR3 bases are TGTGCCAGCAGCGCTGGGACTAGCGGGAGTGATGAGCAGTTCTTC. Protein product: CASSAGTSGSDEQFF.

There are a few counts of this clone. CDR3 loop: CACTGFSGANVLTF. As DNA, the CDR3 is TGTGCCTGTACGGGATTTTCTGGGGCCAACGTCCTGACTTTC. The chain couples TRBV30 to TRBJ2-6; D might be TRBD2 (5 bases). The V and J ends lost 6 bases and 1 base respectively, with 10 bases between them. Looked up from germline, CDR1 is GTSNPN and CDR2 is SVGIG (reference sequence). This CDR3 has 14 residues.